One sample yielded the 9 T cell receptor beta chains listed below, sequenced in a study of Ad26.COV2.S vaccination and SARS-CoV-2 variants. TCRdb's table, derived via immunoSEQ multiplex PCR, lists solely in-frame clones and lacks some. The sample has over 110,000 clones, around 86% seen once. Sample: peripheral blood, taken after recovery from COVID-19. These receptors all stem from a human donor who had recovered from COVID-19.

The genes are TRBV7-9 and TRBJ2-3; the D call may be TRBD1 or TRBD2 (6 bases each). Trimming shortened V by 3 bases and J by 0 bases, and 10 bases separated the two germline ends. The CDR3 is 15 residues long. CDR1 and CDR2 (germline): SEHNR, FQNEAQ (reference sequence). CDR3 bases: TGTGCCAGCAGCTTGGGGGGCCTGAGCACAGATACGCAGTATTTT. Its translation is CASSLGGLSTDTQYF.

The V and J genes are TRBV4-1 and TRBJ2-7; TRBD1 aligns across 8 bases. Trimming removed 4 bases from V and 2 bases from J; junction bases left unmatched: 7. Germline assignment: CDR1 MGHRA and CDR2 YSYEKL. CDR3 length: 15 residues. This CDR3 is CASSLSQGGPYEQYF. The DNA of the CDR3 is TGCGCCAGCAGCCTATCACAGGGGGGACCCTACGAGCAGTACTTC.

The chain is built from TRBV4-3 and TRBJ2-2; D is unresolved. Deletions cut 0 bases from V and 1 base from J, with 6 bases between. The germline V gene encodes CDR1 LGHNA and CDR2 YSLEER. The CDR3 loop spans 15 amino acids. CDR3 nucleotide sequence: TGCGCCAGCAGCCAAGAGACCCGGAACACCGGGGAGCTGTTTTTT. This codes for CASSQETRNTGELFF.

This chain uses TRBV6-5 with TRBJ1-1; D not certain. The CDR3 spans 14 residues. V dropped 7 bases and J dropped 0 bases, with 12 bases sitting between them. The germline V gene encodes CDR1 MNHEY and CDR2 SVGAGI. This CDR3 reads CASTVVRLNTEAFF. DNA of the CDR3: TGTGCCAGCACAGTTGTTAGACTGAACACTGAAGCTTTCTTT.

The chain combines TRBV7-2 with TRBJ1-6; the D gene is possibly TRBD1 (5 bases). Per germline, CDR1 SGHTA and CDR2 FQGNSA. V gave up 3 bases and J gave up 7 bases, with 10 bases separating them. The CDR3 contains 14 residues. The CDR3 sequence is CASSLRDANSPLHF. For the CDR3, the DNA is TGTGCCAGCAGCTTGCGGGACGCCAATTCACCCCTCCACTTT. Variable domain in full (rest from reference TRBV7-2 and TRBJ1-6): GAGVSQSPSNKVTEKGKDVELRCDPISGHTALYWYRQSLGQGLEFLIYFQGNSAPDKSGLPSDRFSAERTGGSVSTLTIQRTQQEDSAVYLCASSLRDANSPLHFGNGTRLTVT.

This clone appeared a few times. This chain joins TRBV19 and TRBJ1-4; 9 bases match TRBD1. CDR1 and CDR2 (germline): LNHDA, SQIVND (reference sequence). V trimming: 7 bases; J trimming: 5 bases; junction bases outside the gene matches: 8. The CDR3 has 15 residues. CDR3 DNA: TGTGCCAGTACGGGACAGGGAGATCCGAATGAAAAACTGTTTTTT. Amino acid sequence: CASTGQGDPNEKLFF.

The gene calls are TRBV6-6 and TRBJ2-7; 9 bases match TRBD1. Per germline, CDR1 MNHNY and CDR2 SVGAGI (reference sequence). The CDR3 has 13 amino acids. The V segment lost 6 bases and the J segment 10 bases; nucleotides outside the gene matches: 10. DNA of the CDR3: TGTGCCAGCAGGACAGGGGGGGCTGGCGGACAGTACTTC. This encodes CASRTGGAGGQYF.

The rearrangement links TRBV6-5 to TRBJ1-5; D perhaps matches TRBD1 (5 bases). The germline V and J ends were trimmed by 6 bases and 0 bases, with 12 bases remaining between them. Germline CDR1 MNHEY, CDR2 SVGAGI. The CDR3 has 15 amino acids. In DNA, the CDR3 is TGTGCCAGCAGGGGGACCGTTCATAGCAATCAGCCCCAGCATTTT. Translating it yields CASRGTVHSNQPQHF.

This CDR3 reads CASSLGGTGKGNQPQHF. The CDR3 bases are TGTGCCAGCAGCTTAGGGGGGACAGGGAAGGGCAATCAGCCCCAGCATTTT. The chain uses TRBV7-8 and TRBJ1-5; TRBD1 matches at 9 bases. The germline V gene encodes CDR1 SGHVS and CDR2 FQNEAQ. CDR3 length equals 17 residues. After removal of 1 base from V and 2 bases from J, the junction contained 6 bases not matched to a gene.